Listed below are T cell receptor beta chains from one sample, sequenced in a study of beta chain features in type 1 diabetes. Repertoires were generated with immunoSEQ multiplex PCR, while TCRdb's copy carries only in-frame clones and drops some. Of about 340,000 clones listed, 7% to 9% are singletons. The specimen sequenced was central memory CD4+ T cells from blood. All receptors come from a woman aged 18-29 years in good health. CDR3s include the opening cysteine and the closing phenylalanine or tryptophan.

>13|TRBV29-1
CSVARTLNTEAFF
>15|TRBV9
CASSVGSSGANVLTF
>17|TRBV7-2
CASSLGGGTGSPYEQYF
>16|TRBV5-1
CASSLVGTGGLNEQFF
>18|TRBV7-2
CASSLRSGGSLTTDTQYF
>14|TRBV7-2
CASSLDGTTNEQFF
>15|TRBV5-1
CASSLGGLGQETQYF
>15|TRBV4-1
CASSQIGTGNTEAFF
>14|TRBV7-9
CASSGGQMRETQYF
>15|TRBV27
CASSLSSRGSTEAFF
>13|TRBV2
CASSVRPTNGYTF
>14|TRBV7-9
CAGTAVRSNYGYTF
>15|TRBV5-5
CASSSAAPSAETQYF
>14|TRBV18
CASSPVGESYEQYF
>15|TRBV2
CASRAGNTNTGELFF